This T cell receptor beta chain was identified during a study of a mutant IDH1 vaccine in newly diagnosed glioma. In the study overall: Before enrollment, the patients had been treated with radiotherapy alone, temozolomide alone, or both together. Most of them had received both.

Sequencing used immunoSEQ multiplex PCR; TCRdb keeps in-frame clones, though not all of them. The sample has roughly 60,000 clones, 85% seen once. Time point described: week 23, last vaccination. What each vaccine dose contained was 300 ug of mutant IDH1 20-mer peptide, accompanied by topical imiquimod. Germline V gives CDR1 LNHDA, CDR2 SQIVND (reference sequence). V was trimmed by 3 bases and J by 7 bases, leaving 16 bases between them. The CDR3 is 15 residues long. In this sample, this clone turned up a few times. Its antigen remains unidentified. The TCR sequence derives from a man aged 25 to 45 with glioma. V usage is TRBV19 and J usage is TRBJ1-5, with no clear D. This specimen consisted of PBMCs, obtained from a glioma patient whose treatment included an IDH1 peptide vaccine. CDR3 nucleotide sequence: TGTGCCAGTAGTATTCGAAGCGGGAGGTGGCAGCCCCAGCATTTT. It encodes CASSIRSGRWQPQHF.